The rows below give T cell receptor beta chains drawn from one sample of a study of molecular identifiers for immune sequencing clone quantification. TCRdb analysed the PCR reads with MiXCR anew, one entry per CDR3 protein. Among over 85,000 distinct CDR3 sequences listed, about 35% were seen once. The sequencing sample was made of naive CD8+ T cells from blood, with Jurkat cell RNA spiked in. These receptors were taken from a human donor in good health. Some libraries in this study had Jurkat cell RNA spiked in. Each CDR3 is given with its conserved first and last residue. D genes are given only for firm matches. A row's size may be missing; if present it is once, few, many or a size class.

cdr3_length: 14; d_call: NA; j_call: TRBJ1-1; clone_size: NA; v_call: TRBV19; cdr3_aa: CASSIGVMNTAAFF; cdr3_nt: TGTGCCAGTAGTATAGGGGTCATGAACACTGCAGCTTTCTTT
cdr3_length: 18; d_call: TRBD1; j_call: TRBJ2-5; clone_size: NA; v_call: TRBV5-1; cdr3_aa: CASSWPGQGAQGQETQYF; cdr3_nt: TGCGCCAGCAGCTGGCCGGGACAGGGGGCCCAAGGCCAAGAGACCCAGTACTTC
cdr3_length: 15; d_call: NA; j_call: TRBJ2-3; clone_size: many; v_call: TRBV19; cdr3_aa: CASSIGGGRTDTQYF; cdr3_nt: TGTGCCAGTAGTATAGGGGGCGGAAGAACAGATACGCAGTATTTT
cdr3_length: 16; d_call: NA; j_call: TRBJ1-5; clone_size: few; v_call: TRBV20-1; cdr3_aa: CSASLPEDSILQPQHF; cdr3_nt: TGCAGTGCTAGCCTCCCCGAGGATTCTATTTTACAGCCCCAGCATTTT
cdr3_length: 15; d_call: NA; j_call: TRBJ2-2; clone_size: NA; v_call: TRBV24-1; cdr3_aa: CATSDSTSSTGELFF; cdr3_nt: TGTGCCACCAGTGATTCGACATCCTCGACCGGGGAGCTGTTTTTT
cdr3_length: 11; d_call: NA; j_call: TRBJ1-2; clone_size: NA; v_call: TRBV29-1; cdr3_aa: CGVEDSYGYTF; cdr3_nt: TGCGGCGTTGAAGACTCCTATGGCTACACCTTC
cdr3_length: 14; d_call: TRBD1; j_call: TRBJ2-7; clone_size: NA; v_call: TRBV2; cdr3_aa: CASSEWDSPYEQYF; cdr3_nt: TGTGCCAGCAGTGAATGGGACAGCCCTTACGAGCAGTACTTC
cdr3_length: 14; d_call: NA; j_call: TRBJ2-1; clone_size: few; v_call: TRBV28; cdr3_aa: CASSAAGTDNEQFF; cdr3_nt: TGTGCCAGCAGTGCCGCGGGGACCGACAATGAGCAGTTCTTC
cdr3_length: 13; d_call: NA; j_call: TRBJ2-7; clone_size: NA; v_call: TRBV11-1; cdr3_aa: CASSPTRAYEQYF; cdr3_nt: TGTGCCAGCAGCCCAACCAGAGCCTACGAGCAGTACTTC
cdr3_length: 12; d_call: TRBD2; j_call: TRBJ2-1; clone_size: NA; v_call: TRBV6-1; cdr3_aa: CASSGRDYEQFF; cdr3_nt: TGTGCCAGCAGTGGCCGGGACTACGAGCAGTTCTTC
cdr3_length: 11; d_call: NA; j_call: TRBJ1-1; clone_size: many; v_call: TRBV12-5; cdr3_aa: CASGYGTEAFF; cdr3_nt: TGTGCTAGTGGTTACGGCACTGAAGCTTTCTTT
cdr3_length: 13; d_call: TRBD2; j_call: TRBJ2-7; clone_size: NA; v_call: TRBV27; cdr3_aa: CASSLREPYEQYF; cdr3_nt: TGTGCCAGCAGTTTGCGGGAGCCCTACGAGCAGTACTTC
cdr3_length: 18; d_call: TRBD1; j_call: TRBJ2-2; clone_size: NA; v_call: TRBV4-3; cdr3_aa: CASSQEAGGQGNTGELFF; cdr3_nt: TGCGCCAGCAGCCAAGAAGCTGGCGGACAGGGGAACACCGGGGAGCTGTTTTTT
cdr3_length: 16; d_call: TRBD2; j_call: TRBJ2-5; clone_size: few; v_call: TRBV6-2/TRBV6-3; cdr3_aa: CASSYSTSAPQETQYF; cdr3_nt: TGTGCCAGCAGTTACTCGACTAGCGCTCCACAAGAGACCCAGTACTTC
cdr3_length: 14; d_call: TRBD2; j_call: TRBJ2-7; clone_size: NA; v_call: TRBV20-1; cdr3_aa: CSARVNGRAHGQYF; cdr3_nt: TGCAGTGCTAGAGTTAACGGGAGGGCCCACGGGCAGTACTTC
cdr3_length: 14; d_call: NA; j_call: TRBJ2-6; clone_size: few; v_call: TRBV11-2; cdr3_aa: CASSSPGVTNVLTF; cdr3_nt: TGTGCCAGCAGCTCGCCCGGAGTGACCAACGTCCTGACTTTC
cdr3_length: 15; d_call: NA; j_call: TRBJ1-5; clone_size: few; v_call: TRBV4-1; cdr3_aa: CASSQDSGINQLQHF; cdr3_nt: TGCGCCAGCAGCCAAGATTCAGGCATTAATCAGCTCCAGCATTTT
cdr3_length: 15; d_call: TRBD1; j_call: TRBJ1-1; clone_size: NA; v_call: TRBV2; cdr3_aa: CASIGTGWLNTEAFF; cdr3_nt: TGTGCCAGCATTGGGACAGGGTGGTTGAACACTGAAGCTTTCTTT
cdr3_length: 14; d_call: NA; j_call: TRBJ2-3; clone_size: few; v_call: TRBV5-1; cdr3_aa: CASSLASSTDTQYF; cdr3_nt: TGCGCCAGCAGCTTGGCATCCAGCACAGATACGCAGTATTTT
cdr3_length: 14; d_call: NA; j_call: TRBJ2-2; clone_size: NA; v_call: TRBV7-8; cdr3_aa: CASSFHGSTGELFF; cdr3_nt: TGTGCCAGCAGCTTTCACGGGAGTACCGGGGAGCTGTTTTTT
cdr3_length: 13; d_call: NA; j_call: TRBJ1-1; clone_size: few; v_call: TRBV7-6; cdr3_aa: CASSFHTGTEAFF; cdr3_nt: TGTGCCAGCAGCTTTCACACGGGCACTGAAGCTTTCTTT
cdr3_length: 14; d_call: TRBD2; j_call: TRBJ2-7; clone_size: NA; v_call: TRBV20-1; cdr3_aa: CSALASGSFYEQYF; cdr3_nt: TGCAGTGCCTTGGCCAGCGGGAGCTTCTACGAGCAGTACTTC
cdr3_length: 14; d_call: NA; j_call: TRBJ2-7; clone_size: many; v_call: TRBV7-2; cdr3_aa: CASSLVPRGREQYF; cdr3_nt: TGTGCCAGCAGCCTCGTTCCCAGGGGGAGGGAGCAGTACTTC
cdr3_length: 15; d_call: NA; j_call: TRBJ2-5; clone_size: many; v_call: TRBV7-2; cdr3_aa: CASSLALYRVETQYF; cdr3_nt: TGTGCCAGCAGCTTAGCGTTGTACAGGGTAGAGACCCAGTACTTC
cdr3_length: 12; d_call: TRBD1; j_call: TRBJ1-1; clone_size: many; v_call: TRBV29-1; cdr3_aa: CSVGQGETEAFF; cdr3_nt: TGCAGCGTAGGACAGGGCGAGACTGAAGCTTTCTTT
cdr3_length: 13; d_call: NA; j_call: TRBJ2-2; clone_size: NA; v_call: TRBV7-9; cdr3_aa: CASSSPNTGELFF; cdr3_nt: TGTGCCAGCAGCTCCCCTAACACCGGGGAGCTGTTTTTT
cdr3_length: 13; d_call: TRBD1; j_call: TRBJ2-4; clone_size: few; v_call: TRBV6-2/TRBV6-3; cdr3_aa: CASTDRAFDIQYF; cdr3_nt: TGTGCCAGCACCGACAGGGCCTTCGATATTCAGTACTTC
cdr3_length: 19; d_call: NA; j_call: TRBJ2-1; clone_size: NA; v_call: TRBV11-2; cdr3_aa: CASSPVTTRDPFAWNEQFF; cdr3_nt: TGTGCCAGCAGCCCCGTAACAACCCGGGACCCCTTCGCGTGGAATGAGCAGTTCTTC
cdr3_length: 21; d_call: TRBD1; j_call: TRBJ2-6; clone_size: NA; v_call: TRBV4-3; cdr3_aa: CASSSRENQPGQRSGANVLTF; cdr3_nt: TGCGCCAGCAGCTCCAGAGAGAACCAACCGGGACAGCGCTCTGGGGCCAACGTCCTGACTTTC
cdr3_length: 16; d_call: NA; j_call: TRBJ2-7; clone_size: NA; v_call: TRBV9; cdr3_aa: CASSTRRDASSYEQYF; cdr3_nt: TGTGCCAGCAGCACCCGCCGGGACGCGAGCTCCTACGAGCAGTACTTC
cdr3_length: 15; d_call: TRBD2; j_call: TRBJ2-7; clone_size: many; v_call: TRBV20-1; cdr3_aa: CSAHPGLAGIYEQYF; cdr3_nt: TGCAGTGCTCACCCGGGACTAGCGGGGATCTACGAGCAGTACTTC
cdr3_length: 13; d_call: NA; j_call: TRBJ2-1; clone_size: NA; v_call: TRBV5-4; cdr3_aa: CASSWGQYNEQFF; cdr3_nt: TGTGCCAGCAGCTGGGGCCAGTACAATGAGCAGTTCTTC
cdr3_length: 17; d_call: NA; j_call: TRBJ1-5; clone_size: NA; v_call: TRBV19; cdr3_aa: CASSIELSPYSNQPQHF; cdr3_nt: TGTGCCAGTAGTATAGAGCTCAGTCCCTATAGCAATCAGCCCCAGCATTTT
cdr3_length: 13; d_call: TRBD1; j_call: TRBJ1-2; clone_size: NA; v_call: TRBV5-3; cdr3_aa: CASSGDSNYGYTF; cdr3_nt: TGTGCCAGCAGCGGGGACAGTAACTATGGCTACACCTTC
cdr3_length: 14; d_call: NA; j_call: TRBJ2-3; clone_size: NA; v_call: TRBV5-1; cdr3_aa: CASSSQGFAATQYF; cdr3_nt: TGCGCCAGCAGCTCACAGGGTTTCGCAGCTACGCAGTATTTT
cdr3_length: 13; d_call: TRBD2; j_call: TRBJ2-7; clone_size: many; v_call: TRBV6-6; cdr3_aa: CASHTSGSGEQYF; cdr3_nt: TGTGCCAGCCATACTAGCGGGAGTGGCGAGCAGTACTTC
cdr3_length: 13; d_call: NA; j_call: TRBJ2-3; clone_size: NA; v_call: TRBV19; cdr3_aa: CASSMGSTDTQYF; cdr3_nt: TGTGCCAGTAGTATGGGCAGCACAGATACGCAGTATTTT
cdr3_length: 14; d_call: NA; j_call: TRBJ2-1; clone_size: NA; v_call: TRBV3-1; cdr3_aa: CASSQDWGPREQFF; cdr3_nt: TGTGCCAGCAGCCAAGATTGGGGGCCCAGGGAGCAGTTCTTC
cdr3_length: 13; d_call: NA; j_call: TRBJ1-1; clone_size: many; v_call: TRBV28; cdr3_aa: CASSESGDHETFF; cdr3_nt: TGTGCCAGCAGTGAGTCTGGGGACCATGAAACTTTCTTT
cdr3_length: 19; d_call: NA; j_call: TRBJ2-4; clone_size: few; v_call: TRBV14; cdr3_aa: CASREIPGPRMLAKNIQYF; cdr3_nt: TGTGCCAGCAGGGAGATCCCGGGACCGCGAATGCTAGCCAAAAACATTCAGTACTTC
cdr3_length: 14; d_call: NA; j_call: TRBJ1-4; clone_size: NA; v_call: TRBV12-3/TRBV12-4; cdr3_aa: CASSFVGSNEKLFF; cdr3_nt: TGTGCCAGCAGTTTCGTCGGCAGTAATGAAAAACTGTTTTTT
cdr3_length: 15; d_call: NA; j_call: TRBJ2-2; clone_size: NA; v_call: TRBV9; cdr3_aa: CASSVGDSSSGELFF; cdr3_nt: TGTGCCAGCAGCGTAGGGGACTCCTCGTCCGGGGAGCTGTTTTTT
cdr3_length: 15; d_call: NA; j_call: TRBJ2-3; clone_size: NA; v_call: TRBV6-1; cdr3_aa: CASSFSTTSTDTQYF; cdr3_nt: TGTGCCAGCAGTTTCTCAACTACTAGCACAGATACCCAGTATTTT
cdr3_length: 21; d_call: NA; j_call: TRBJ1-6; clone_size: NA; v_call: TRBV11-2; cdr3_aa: CASSPRPGGMGAEHYNSPLHF; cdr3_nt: TGTGCCAGCAGCCCCCGGCCCGGTGGGATGGGGGCAGAACACTATAATTCACCCCTCCACTTT
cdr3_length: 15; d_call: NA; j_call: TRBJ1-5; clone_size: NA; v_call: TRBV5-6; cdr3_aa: CASSLGGGDHQPQHF; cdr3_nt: TGTGCCAGCAGCTTGGGTGGGGGGGACCATCAGCCCCAGCATTTT
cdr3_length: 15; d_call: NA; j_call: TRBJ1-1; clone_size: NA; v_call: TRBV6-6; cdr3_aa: CASSYVAGMNTEAFF; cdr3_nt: TGTGCCAGCAGTTACGTTGCGGGAATGAACACTGAAGCTTTCTTT
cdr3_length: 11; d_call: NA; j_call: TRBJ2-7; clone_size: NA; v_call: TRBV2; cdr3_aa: CASSERYEQYF; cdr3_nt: TGTGCCAGCAGTGAAAGGTACGAGCAGTACTTC
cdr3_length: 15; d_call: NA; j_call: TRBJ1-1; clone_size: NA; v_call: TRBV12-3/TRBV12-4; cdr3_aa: CASSSPGFLATEAFF; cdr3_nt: TGTGCCAGCAGTTCCCCAGGGTTCCTTGCCACTGAAGCTTTCTTT
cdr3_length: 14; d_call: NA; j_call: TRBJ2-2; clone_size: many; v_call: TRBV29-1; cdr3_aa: CSVDWDKNTGELFF; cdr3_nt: TGCAGCGTTGATTGGGACAAGAACACCGGGGAGCTGTTTTTT
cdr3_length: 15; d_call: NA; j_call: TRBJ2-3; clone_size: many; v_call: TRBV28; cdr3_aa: CASSLWGRRTDTQYF; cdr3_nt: TGTGCCAGCAGTTTGTGGGGCCGACGCACAGATACGCAGTATTTT
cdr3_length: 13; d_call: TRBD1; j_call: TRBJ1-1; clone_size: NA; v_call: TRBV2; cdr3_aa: CASSWTGSTEAFF; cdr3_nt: TGTGCCAGCAGTTGGACAGGGAGCACTGAAGCTTTCTTT
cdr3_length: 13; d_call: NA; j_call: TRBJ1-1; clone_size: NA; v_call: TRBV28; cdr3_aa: CASSDVLNTEAFF; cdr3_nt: TGTGCCAGCTCCGATGTGCTGAACACTGAAGCTTTCTTT
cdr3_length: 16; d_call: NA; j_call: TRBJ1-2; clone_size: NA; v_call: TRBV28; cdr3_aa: CASSVRTIPNHYGYTF; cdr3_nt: TGTGCCAGCAGCGTTCGAACTATCCCGAATCATTATGGCTACACCTTC
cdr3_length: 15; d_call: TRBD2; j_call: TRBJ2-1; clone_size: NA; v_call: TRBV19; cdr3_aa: CARSIVAGVRNEQFF; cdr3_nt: TGTGCCCGTAGTATAGTTGCGGGAGTTCGCAATGAGCAGTTCTTC
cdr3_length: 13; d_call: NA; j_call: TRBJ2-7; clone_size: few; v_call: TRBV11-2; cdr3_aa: CASSPTGADEQYF; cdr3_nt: TGTGCCAGCAGTCCCACGGGGGCGGACGAGCAGTACTTC
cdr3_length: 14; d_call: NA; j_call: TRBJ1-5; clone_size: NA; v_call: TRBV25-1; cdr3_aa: CASSAAGGHQPQHF; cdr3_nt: TGTGCCAGCAGTGCGGCGGGGGGGCATCAGCCCCAGCATTTT
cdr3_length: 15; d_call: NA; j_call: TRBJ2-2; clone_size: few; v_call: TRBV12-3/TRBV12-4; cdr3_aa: CASVNSGKNTGELFF; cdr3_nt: TGTGCCAGCGTGAATTCCGGGAAGAACACCGGGGAGCTGTTTTTT
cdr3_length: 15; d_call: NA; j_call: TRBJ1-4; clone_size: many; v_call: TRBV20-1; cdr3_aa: CSATGPGSTNEKLFF; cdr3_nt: TGCAGTGCGACCGGACCAGGATCTACTAATGAAAAACTGTTTTTT
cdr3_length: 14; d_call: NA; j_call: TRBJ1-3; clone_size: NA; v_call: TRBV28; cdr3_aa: CARGAGYSGNTIYF; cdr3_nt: TGTGCCAGAGGAGCCGGGTACTCTGGAAACACCATATATTTT